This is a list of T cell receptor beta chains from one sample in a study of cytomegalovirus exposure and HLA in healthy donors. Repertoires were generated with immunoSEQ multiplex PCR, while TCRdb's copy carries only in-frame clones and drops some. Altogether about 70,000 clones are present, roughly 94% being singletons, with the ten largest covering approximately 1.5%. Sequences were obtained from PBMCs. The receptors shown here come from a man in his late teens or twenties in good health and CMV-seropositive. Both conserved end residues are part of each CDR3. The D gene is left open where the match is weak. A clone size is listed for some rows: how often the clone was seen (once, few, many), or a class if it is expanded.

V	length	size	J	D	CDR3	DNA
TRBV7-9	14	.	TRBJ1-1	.	CASSLRQVGTEAFF	TGTGCCAGCAGCTTAAGACAGGTGGGCACTGAAGCTTTCTTT
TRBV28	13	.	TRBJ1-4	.	CASTSEANEKLFF	TGTGCCAGCACCAGCGAGGCTAATGAAAAACTGTTTTTT
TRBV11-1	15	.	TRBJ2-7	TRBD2	CASSLAPGLGYEQYF	TGTGCCAGCAGCTTAGCTCCGGGACTAGGCTACGAGCAGTACTTC
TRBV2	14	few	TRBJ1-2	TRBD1	CASSGGQGAYGYTF	TGTGCCAGCAGTGGGGGACAGGGGGCCTATGGCTACACCTTC
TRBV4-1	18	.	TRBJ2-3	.	CASSQDRERRGSTDTQYF	TGCGCCAGCAGCCAAGATCGAGAACGAAGGGGGAGCACAGATACGCAGTATTTT
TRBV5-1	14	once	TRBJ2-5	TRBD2	CASSGSRLAETQYF	TGCGCCAGCAGTGGTTCGAGACTAGCTGAGACCCAGTACTTC
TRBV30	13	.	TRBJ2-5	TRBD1	CAWSGTGGETQYF	TGTGCCTGGAGTGGGACAGGGGGCGAGACCCAGTACTTC
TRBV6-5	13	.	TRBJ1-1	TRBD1	CASSRQGRTEAFF	TGTGCCAGCAGTAGACAGGGGCGAACTGAAGCTTTCTTT
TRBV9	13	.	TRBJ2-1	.	CASSSDEGYEQFF	TGTGCCAGCAGCTCAGACGAGGGCTATGAGCAGTTCTTC
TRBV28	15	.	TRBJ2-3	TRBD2	CASSSLAGGTDTQYF	TGTGCCAGCAGTTCTCTAGCGGGAGGCACAGATACGCAGTATTTT
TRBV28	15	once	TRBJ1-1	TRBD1	CASSSSGTGYTEAFF	TGTGCCAGCAGTTCGTCCGGGACAGGGTATACTGAAGCTTTCTTT
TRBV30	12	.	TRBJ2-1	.	CAWIGGYNEQFF	TGTGCCTGGATAGGGGGATACAATGAGCAGTTCTTC
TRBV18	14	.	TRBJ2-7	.	CASSPGPATNEQYF	TGTGCCAGCTCACCGGGGCCCGCCACTAACGAGCAGTACTTC
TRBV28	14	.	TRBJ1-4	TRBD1	CASFAGGRNEKLFF	TGTGCCAGCTTTGCAGGGGGCCGGAATGAAAAACTGTTTTTT
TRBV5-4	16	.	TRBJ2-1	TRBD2	CASSSNGRALKDEQFF	TGTGCCAGCAGCTCGAACGGGAGGGCCCTTAAAGATGAGCAGTTCTTC
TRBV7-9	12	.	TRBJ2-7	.	CASSWTAYEQYF	TGTGCCAGCAGCTGGACAGCTTACGAGCAGTACTTC
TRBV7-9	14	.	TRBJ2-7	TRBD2	CASSTGTSDDEQYF	TGTGCCAGCAGCACAGGGACTAGTGACGACGAGCAGTACTTC
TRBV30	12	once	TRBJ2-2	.	CAWGGNTGELFF	TGTGCCTGGGGAGGGAACACCGGGGAGCTGTTTTTT
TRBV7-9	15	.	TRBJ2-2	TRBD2	CAGGGLAGKTGELFF	TGTGCCGGCGGGGGACTAGCGGGAAAAACCGGGGAGCTGTTTTTT
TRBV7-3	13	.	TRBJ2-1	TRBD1	CASSTDRGNEQFF	TGTGCCAGCAGCACGGACAGGGGCAATGAGCAGTTCTTC
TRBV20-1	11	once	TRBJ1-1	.	CSGPRATEAFF	TGCAGTGGTCCGAGGGCCACTGAAGCTTTCTTT
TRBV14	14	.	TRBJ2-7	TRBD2	CASSQVGGIVEQYF	TGTGCCAGCAGCCAAGTGGGAGGGATCGTCGAGCAGTACTTC
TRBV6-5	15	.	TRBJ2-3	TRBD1	CASSLGQGSSDTQYF	TGTGCCAGCAGTCTGGGACAGGGGAGCAGTGATACGCAGTATTTT
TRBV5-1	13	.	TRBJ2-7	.	CASSFNREGEQYF	TGCGCCAGCAGCTTCAACAGGGAGGGGGAGCAGTACTTC
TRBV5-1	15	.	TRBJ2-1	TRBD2	CASSLTPGRVDEQFF	TGCGCCAGCAGCTTGACCCCCGGGAGGGTGGATGAGCAGTTCTTC
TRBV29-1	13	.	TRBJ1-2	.	CSVPTDMAGGYTF	TGCAGCGTTCCGACTGATATGGCTGGGGGCTACACCTTC
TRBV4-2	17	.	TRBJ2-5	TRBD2	CASSQELLAGGPETQYF	TGTGCCAGCAGCCAAGAACTCCTAGCGGGAGGGCCAGAGACCCAGTACTTC
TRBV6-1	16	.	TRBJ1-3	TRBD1	CASSEMGTGSGNTIYF	TGTGCCAGCAGTGAAATGGGGACAGGCTCTGGAAACACCATATATTTT
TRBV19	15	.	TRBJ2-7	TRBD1	CASSPRRDRGHEQYF	TGTGCCAGTAGTCCCCGCCGGGACAGGGGTCACGAGCAGTACTTC
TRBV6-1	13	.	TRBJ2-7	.	CASSAVGSGEQYF	TGTGCCAGCAGTGCTGTCGGCTCGGGGGAGCAGTACTTC
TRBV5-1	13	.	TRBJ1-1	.	CASSLATNTEAFF	TGCGCCAGCAGCTTGGCCACTAACACTGAAGCTTTCTTT
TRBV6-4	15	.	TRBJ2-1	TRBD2	CASSDGLAGDNEQFF	TGTGCCAGCAGTGACGGACTAGCGGGAGACAATGAGCAGTTCTTC
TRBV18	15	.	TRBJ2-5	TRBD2	CASSPLAGEGKTQYF	TGTGCCAGCTCACCACTAGCGGGAGAAGGAAAGACCCAGTACTTC
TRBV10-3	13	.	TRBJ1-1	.	CAIRGGPMTEAFF	TGTGCCATCAGGGGGGGACCGATGACTGAAGCTTTCTTT
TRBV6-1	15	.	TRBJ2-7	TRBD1	CASSEDLGTAREQYF	TGTGCCAGCAGTGAAGACCTGGGGACAGCACGGGAGCAGTACTTC
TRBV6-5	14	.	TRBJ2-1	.	CASSYPPIVDEQFF	TGTGCCAGCAGTTACCCCCCTATAGTGGATGAGCAGTTCTTC
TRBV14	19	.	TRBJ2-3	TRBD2	CASSQASTSGSPSTDTQYF	TGTGCCAGCAGCCAAGCTTCGACTAGCGGGAGCCCTAGCACAGATACGCAGTATTTT
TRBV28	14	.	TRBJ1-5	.	CASRVDRNNQPQHF	TGTGCCAGCAGAGTTGACAGGAACAATCAGCCCCAGCATTTT
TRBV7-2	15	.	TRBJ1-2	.	CASSLYGFYNYGYTF	TGTGCCAGCAGCTTATATGGTTTCTATAACTATGGCTACACCTTC
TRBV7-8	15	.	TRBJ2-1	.	CASTGVAVSYNEQFF	TGTGCCAGCACCGGAGTAGCGGTCTCCTACAATGAGCAGTTCTTC
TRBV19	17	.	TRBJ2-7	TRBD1	CASSRKYPGTGYNEQYF	TGTGCCAGTAGTCGGAAGTATCCTGGGACAGGGTATAACGAGCAGTACTTC
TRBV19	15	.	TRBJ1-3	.	CASSMRQKAGNTIYF	TGTGCCAGTAGTATGAGGCAGAAGGCTGGAAACACCATATATTTT
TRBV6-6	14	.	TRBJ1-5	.	CASRLRDINQPQHF	TGTGCCAGCAGACTAAGGGACATAAATCAGCCCCAGCATTTT
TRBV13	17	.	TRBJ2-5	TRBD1	CASSLQTGTGVSKTQYF	TGTGCCAGCAGCTTACAGACCGGGACAGGGGTGTCCAAGACCCAGTACTTC
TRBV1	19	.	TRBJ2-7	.	CTSSQDWGLAGTFPYEQYF	TGCACCAGCAGCCAAGATTGGGGACTAGCGGGCACCTTCCCCTACGAGCAGTACTTC
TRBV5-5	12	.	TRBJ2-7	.	CASSYTTSEQYF	TGTGCCAGCAGCTATACCACCAGTGAGCAGTACTTC
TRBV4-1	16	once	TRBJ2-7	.	CASSHPARRGGHEQYF	TGCGCCAGCAGCCACCCCGCCCGAAGAGGGGGTCACGAGCAGTACTTC
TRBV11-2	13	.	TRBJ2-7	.	CASSLVAPVEQYF	TGTGCCAGCAGCTTAGTAGCGCCCGTGGAGCAGTACTTC
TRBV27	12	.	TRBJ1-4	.	CASSLVGEKLFF	TGTGCCAGCAGTTTAGTGGGCGAAAAACTGTTTTTT
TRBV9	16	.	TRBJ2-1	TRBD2	CASSAASGGSYNEQFF	TGTGCCAGCAGCGCCGCTAGCGGGGGCTCCTACAATGAGCAGTTCTTC
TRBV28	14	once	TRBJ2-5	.	CASSPGASQETQYF	TGTGCCAGCAGTCCTGGGGCCTCCCAAGAGACCCAGTACTTC
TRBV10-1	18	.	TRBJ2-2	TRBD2	CASSDFGTSGADTGELFF	TGCGCCAGCAGTGACTTCGGGACTAGCGGAGCCGACACCGGGGAGCTGTTTTTT
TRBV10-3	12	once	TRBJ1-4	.	CATGRGGEKLFF	TGTGCCACCGGTAGGGGGGGTGAAAAACTGTTTTTT
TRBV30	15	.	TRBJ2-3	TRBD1	CAWSVRDRGIDTQYF	TGTGCCTGGAGTGTAAGGGACAGGGGGATTGATACGCAGTATTTT
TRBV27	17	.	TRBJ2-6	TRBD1	CASSLYRDSSGANVLTF	TGTGCCAGCAGTTTATACCGGGACAGCTCTGGGGCCAACGTCCTGACTTTC